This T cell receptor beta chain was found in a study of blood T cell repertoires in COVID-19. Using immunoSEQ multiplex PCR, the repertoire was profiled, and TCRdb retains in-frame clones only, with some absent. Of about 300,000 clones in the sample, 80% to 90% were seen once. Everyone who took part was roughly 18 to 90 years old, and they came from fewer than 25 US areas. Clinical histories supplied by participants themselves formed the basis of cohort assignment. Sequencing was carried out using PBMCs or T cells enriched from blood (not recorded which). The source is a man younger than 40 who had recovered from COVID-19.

The CDR3 sequence: CASSYGRGRAGYTF. The CDR3 nucleotides read TGTGCCAGCAGTTACGGCAGGGGCCGCGCTGGCTACACCTTC. The genes are TRBV6-5 and TRBJ1-2; possibly TRBD1 for D (6 bases). CDR3 length: 14 residues. Germline V CDR1 and CDR2: MNHEY, SVGAGI. Trimming stripped 2 bases from V and 7 bases from J, with 14 bases between.